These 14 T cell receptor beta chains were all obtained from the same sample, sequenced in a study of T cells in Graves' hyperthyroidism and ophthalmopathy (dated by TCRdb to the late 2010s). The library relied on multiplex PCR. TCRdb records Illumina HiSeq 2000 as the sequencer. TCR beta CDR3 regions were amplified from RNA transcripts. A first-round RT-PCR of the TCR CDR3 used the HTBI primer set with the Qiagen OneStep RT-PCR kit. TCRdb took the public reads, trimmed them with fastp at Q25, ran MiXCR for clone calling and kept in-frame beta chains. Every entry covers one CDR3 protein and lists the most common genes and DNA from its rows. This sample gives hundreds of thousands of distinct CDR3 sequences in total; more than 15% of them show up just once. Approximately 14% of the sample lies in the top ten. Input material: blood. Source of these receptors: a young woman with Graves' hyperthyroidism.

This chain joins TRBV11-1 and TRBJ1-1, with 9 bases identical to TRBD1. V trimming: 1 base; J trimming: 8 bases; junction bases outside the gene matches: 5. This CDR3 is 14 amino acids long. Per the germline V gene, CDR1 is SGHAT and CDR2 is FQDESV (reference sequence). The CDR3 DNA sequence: TGTGCCAGCAGCTTAGACGGACAGGGGACGGAAGCTTTCTTT. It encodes CASSLDGQGTEAFF.

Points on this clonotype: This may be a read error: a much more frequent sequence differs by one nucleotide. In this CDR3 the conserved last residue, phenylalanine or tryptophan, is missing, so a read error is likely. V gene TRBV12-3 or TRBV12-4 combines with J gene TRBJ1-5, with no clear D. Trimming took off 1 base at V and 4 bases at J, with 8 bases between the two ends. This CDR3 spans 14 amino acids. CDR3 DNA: TGTGCCAGCAGTTTAGACGGATTAAATCAGCCCCAGCATATT. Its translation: CASSLDGLNQPQHI.

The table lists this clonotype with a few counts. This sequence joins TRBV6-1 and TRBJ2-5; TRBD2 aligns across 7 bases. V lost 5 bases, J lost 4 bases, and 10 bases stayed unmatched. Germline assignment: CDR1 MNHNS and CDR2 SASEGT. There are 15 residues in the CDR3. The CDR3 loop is CASSLWGRDVETQYF. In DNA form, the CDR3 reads TGTGCCAGCAGTCTCTGGGGGAGGGACGTAGAGACCCAGTACTTC.

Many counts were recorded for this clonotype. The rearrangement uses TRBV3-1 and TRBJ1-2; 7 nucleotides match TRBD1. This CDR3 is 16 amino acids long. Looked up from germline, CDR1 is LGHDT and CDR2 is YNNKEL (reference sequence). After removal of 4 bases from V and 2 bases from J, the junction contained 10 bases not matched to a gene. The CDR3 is CASSPSGGRGNYGYTF. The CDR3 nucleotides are TGTGCCAGCAGCCCCAGTGGTGGCAGGGGGAACTATGGCTACACCTTC.

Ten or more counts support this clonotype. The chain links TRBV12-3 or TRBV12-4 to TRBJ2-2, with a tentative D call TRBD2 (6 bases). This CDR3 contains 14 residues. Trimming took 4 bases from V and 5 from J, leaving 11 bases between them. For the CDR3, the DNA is TGTGCCAGCAGTTACCGGGACTTGACCGGGGAGCTGTTTTTT. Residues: CASSYRDLTGELFF.

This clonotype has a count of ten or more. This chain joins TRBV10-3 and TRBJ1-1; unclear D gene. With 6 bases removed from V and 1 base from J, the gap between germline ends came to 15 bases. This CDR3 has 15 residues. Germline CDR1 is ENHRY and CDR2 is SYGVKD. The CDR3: CAIRAWVSENTEAFF. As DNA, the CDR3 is TGTGCCATCAGGGCATGGGTAAGCGAGAACACTGAAGCTTTCTTT.

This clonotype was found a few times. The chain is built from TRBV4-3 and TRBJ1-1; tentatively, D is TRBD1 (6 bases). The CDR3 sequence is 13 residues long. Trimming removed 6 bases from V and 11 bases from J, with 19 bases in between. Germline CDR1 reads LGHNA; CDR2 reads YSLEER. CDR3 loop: CASSPTGGFGAFF. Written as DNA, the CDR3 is TGCGCCAGCAGTCCTACGGGGGGCTTTGGGGCTTTCTTT.

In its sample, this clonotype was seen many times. The CDR3 here is CASSRAGTSFEQYF. The CDR3 DNA is TGTGCCAGCAGCCGTGCCGGGACTAGCTTCGAGCAGTACTTC. The V call is TRBV7-2, the J call TRBJ2-7; 9 nucleotides agree with TRBD2. Germline lookup yields CDR1 SGHTA and CDR2 FQGNSA. The ends lost 5 bases at V and 6 bases at J; junction bases unmatched: 8. The CDR3 runs 14 residues.

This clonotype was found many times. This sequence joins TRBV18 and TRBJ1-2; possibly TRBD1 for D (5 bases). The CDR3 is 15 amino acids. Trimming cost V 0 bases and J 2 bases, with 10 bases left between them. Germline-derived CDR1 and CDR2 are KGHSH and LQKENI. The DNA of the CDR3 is TGTGCCAGCTCACCACCCCCAGGGAAGAACTATGGCTACACCTTC. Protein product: CASSPPPGKNYGYTF.

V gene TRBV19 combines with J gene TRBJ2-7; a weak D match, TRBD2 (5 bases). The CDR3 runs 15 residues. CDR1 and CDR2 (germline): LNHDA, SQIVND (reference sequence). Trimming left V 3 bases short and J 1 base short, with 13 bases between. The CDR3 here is CASSISGSSSYEQYF. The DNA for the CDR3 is TGTGCCAGTAGTATTTCGGGGAGTAGTTCCTACGAGCAGTACTTC.

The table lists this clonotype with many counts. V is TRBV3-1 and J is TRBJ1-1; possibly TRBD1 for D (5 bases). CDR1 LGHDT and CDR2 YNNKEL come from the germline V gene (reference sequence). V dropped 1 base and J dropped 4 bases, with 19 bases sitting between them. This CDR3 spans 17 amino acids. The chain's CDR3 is CASSQAIWGRRVTEAFF. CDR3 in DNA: TGTGCCAGCAGCCAAGCTATTTGGGGCCGGAGGGTCACTGAAGCTTTCTTT.

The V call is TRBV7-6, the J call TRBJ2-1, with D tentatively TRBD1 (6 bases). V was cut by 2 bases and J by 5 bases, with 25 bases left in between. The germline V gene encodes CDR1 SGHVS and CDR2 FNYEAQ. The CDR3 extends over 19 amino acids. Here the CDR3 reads CASSLRRRGGNGMDNEQFF. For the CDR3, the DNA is TGTGCCAGCAGCTTACGTAGACGAGGGGGTAATGGTATGGACAATGAGCAGTTCTTC.

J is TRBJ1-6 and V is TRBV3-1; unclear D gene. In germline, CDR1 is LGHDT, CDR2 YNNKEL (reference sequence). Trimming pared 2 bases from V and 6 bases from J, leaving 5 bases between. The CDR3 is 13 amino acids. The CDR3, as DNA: TGTGCCAGCAGCCAAACCAGTAATTCACCCCTCCACTTT. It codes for CASSQTSNSPLHF.

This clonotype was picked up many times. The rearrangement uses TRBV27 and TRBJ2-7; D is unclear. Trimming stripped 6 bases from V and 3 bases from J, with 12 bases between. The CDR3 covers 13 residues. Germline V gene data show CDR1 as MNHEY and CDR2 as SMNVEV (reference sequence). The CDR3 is CASSLDPDYEQYF. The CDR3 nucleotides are TGTGCCAGCAGCCTGGACCCTGACTACGAGCAGTACTTC.